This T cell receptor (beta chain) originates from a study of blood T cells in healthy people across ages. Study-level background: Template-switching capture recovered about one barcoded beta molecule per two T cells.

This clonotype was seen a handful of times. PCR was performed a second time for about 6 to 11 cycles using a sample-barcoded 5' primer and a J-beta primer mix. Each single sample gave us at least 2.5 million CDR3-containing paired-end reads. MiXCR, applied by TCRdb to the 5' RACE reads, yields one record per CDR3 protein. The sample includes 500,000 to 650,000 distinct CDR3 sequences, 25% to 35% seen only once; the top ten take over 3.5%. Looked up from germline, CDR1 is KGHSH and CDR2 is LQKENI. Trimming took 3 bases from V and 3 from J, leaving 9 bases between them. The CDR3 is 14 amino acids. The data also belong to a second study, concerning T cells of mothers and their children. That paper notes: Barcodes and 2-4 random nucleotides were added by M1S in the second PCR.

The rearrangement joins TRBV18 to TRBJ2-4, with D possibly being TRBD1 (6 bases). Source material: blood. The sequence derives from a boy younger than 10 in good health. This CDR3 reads CASSPAGDKNIQYF. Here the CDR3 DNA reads TGTGCCAGCTCACCGGCAGGGGACAAAAACATTCAGTACTTC.